Following are 32 T cell receptor beta chains from one sample sequenced in a study of OX40 agonist ivuxolimab in advanced cancers. The protocol was immunoSEQ multiplex PCR, while the TCRdb copy is restricted to in-frame clones and leaves out a portion. The table shows tens of thousands of clones, with roughly 87% occurring only once. Material: CD4+ or CD8+ T cells sorted from blood, obtained in a trial of the OX40 agonist ivuxolimab. Receptors were obtained from an adult with an advanced solid tumor such as melanoma, head and neck, liver or kidney cancer.

V usage is TRBV19 and J usage is TRBJ1-2; D not certain. Germline V CDR1 and CDR2: LNHDA, SQIVND (reference sequence). Trimming stripped 2 bases from V and 5 bases from J, with 12 bases between. This CDR3 is built from 14 residues. Here the CDR3 DNA reads TGTGCCAGTAGTATAATTGGTTTGCCTTATGGCTACACCTTC. Translation gives CASSIIGLPYGYTF. Filled out from reference TRBV19 and TRBJ1-2, the complete variable domain reads DGGITQSPKYLFRKEGQNVTLSCEQNLNHDAMYWYRQDPGQGLRLIYYSQIVNDFQKGDIAEGYSVSREKKESFPLTVTSAQKNPTAFYLCASSIIGLPYGYTFGSGTRLTVV.

The chain links TRBV6-6 to TRBJ2-7, with a tentative D call TRBD2 (6 bases). This CDR3 has 14 residues. In germline, CDR1 is MNHNY, CDR2 SVGAGI (reference sequence). Trimming took off 4 bases at V and 6 bases at J, with 16 bases between the two ends. The CDR3 sequence: CASSFLGVEGEQYF. As DNA, the CDR3 is TGTGCCAGCAGTTTCCTTGGGGTGGAGGGCGAGCAGTACTTC.

The chain recombines TRBV5-4 with TRBJ2-7, with 8 positions matching TRBD2. The CDR3 has 16 residues. Trimming removed 3 bases from V and 6 bases from J; junction bases left unmatched: 14. CDR1 and CDR2 (germline): SGHNT, YYREEE (reference sequence). The CDR3 DNA is TGTGCCAGCAGCTATGGGGGATCAGCGGGAGTTTCCGAGCAGTACTTC. Its translation is CASSYGGSAGVSEQYF.

Comments on this clone: The junction shows a germline mismatch at one end, possibly a read error. CDR3 region: CASSLGRAETQYF. The CDR3 DNA reads TGTGCTAGCAGCTTAGGGCGAGCGGAGACCCAGTACTTC. The chain uses TRBV7-7 and TRBJ2-5; D not certain. Looked up from germline, CDR1 is SSHAT and CDR2 is FNYEAQ (reference sequence). The CDR3 loop spans 13 amino acids.

This sequence joins TRBV2 and TRBJ1-1; tentative D call: TRBD1 (5 bases). This CDR3 contains 12 residues. Germline V CDR1 and CDR2: SNHLY, FYNNEI. V was trimmed by 2 bases and J by 12 bases, leaving 13 bases between them. For the CDR3, the DNA is TGTGCCAGCAGTGAATGGGGGGGGTTGACTTTCTTT. Translation gives CASSEWGGLTFF.

The chain joins TRBV4-3 to TRBJ2-3; 10 bases line up with TRBD2. CDR1 LGHNA and CDR2 YSLEER come from the germline V gene. The junction had 5 bases not matched to a gene; V was cut back by 4 bases and J by 1 base. This CDR3 is 16 amino acids long. CDR3 DNA sequence: TGCGCCAGCAGCCCACAAGCGGGAGGGGGCACAGATACGCAGTATTTT. Its protein product is CASSPQAGGGTDTQYF.

The chain links TRBV10-3 to TRBJ1-2; maybe TRBD1 (6 bases). Germline CDR1 is ENHRY and CDR2 is SYGVKD. The CDR3 spans 16 residues. Between the trimmed V and J ends, which lost 3 bases and 0 bases, there was a span of 14 bases. This CDR3 reads CAISDPPGVPNYGYTF. CDR3 coding DNA: TGTGCCATCAGTGACCCCCCAGGGGTTCCTAACTATGGCTACACCTTC.

The V call is TRBV7-9, the J call TRBJ2-7; possible D gene TRBD1, 5 bases. CDR1 is SEHNR, CDR2 FQNEAQ, per germline (reference sequence). V gave up 9 bases and J gave up 3 bases, with 12 bases separating them. This CDR3 contains 12 residues. The CDR3 sequence is CARRTYNYEQYF. CDR3 in DNA: TGTGCCAGACGGACATATAACTACGAGCAGTACTTC.

This clone was detected once. The chain recombines TRBV28 with TRBJ1-4; possible D gene TRBD1, 6 bases. V lost 2 bases and J 13 bases, leaving 26 bases between the germline ends. In germline, CDR1 is MDHEN, CDR2 SYDVKM. This CDR3 has 17 amino acids. The CDR3 DNA reads TGTGCCAGCAGTTTAGGTACAGGGTGGACTCTACCCTCTTCACTGTTTTTT. Amino acid sequence: CASSLGTGWTLPSSLFF.

The table lists this clone with a count of one. The chain employs TRBV27 and TRBJ1-2; D gene unclear. The CDR3 extends over 17 amino acids. Germline-derived CDR1 and CDR2 are MNHEY and SMNVEV (reference sequence). V shed 3 bases and J shed 3 bases, with 20 bases lying between them. CDR3 DNA sequence: TGTGCCAGCAGTTTGATTGCCCGTTACGGCGAGTACTATGGCTACACCTTC. Residues: CASSLIARYGEYYGYTF.

The chain has TRBV6-1 and TRBJ1-2; no definite D call. CDR3 length: 12 residues. The germline V gene has CDR1 MNHNS and CDR2 SASEGT. The V gene lost 6 bases and the J gene lost 6 bases, with 11 bases spanning the gap. The DNA for the CDR3 is TGTGCCAGCAGGATGCAAGGGCATGGCTACACCTTC. It specifies CASRMQGHGYTF.

The chain is built from TRBV20-1 and TRBJ1-1; a weak D match, TRBD1 (5 bases). The germline gives CDR1 DFQATT, CDR2 SNEGSKA (reference sequence). This CDR3 is 11 amino acids long. The CDR3 protein is CTLRGRTEAFF. The CDR3 DNA reads TGCACTTTGCGGGGCAGGACTGAAGCTTTCTTT.

A single count supports this clone. The DNA for the CDR3 is TGTGCCAGCACCCAGCGGGACAGGGGACTCCCTGGGGCCAACGTCCTGACTTTC. It encodes CASTQRDRGLPGANVLTF. The rearrangement links TRBV7-9 to TRBJ2-6; 10 nucleotides line up with TRBD1. The CDR3 covers 18 residues. Germline V gives CDR1 SEHNR, CDR2 FQNEAQ (reference sequence). Trimming took 7 bases from V and 2 from J; bases not matched to a gene: 11. Full variable domain (missing parts from reference TRBV7-9 and TRBJ2-6): DTGVSQNPRHKITKRGQNVTFRCDPISEHNRLYWYRQTLGQGPEFLTYFQNEAQLEKSRLLSDRFSAERPKGSFSTLEIQRTEQGDSAMYLCASTQRDRGLPGANVLTFGAGSRLTVL.

The CDR3 nucleotides are TGTGCCAGCTCACCAGTGGGACTCGAGCAGTACTTC. Translated, it gives CASSPVGLEQYF. This chain uses TRBV18 with TRBJ2-7; D may be TRBD2 (6 bases). CDR1 is KGHSH and CDR2 is LQKENI in the germline V gene. There are 12 residues in the CDR3. Trimming cost V 2 bases and J 6 bases, with 8 bases left between them.

J is TRBJ1-1 and V is TRBV9; TRBD1 matches 7 bases. V was clipped by 3 bases and J by 3 bases; unmatched bases: 11. CDR1 and CDR2 (germline): SGDLS, YYNGEE. The CDR3 runs to 16 residues. The CDR3 nucleotides are TGTGCCAGCAGCGACAATAACAGGGGCAAGGACACTGAAGCTTTCTTT. Translating gives CASSDNNRGKDTEAFF.

The J gene is TRBJ1-1, the V gene TRBV5-1; a possible D gene is TRBD1 (6 bases). This CDR3 comprises 14 residues. Trimming pared 0 bases from V and 8 bases from J, leaving 14 bases between. Germline loops: CDR1 SGHRS, CDR2 YFSETQ. The DNA for the CDR3 is TGCGCCAGCAGCTTGGGGGCGCCGGGACACGAAGCTTTCTTT. It yields the protein CASSLGAPGHEAFF.

This chain uses TRBV4-2 with TRBJ1-2; D is perhaps TRBD1 (5 bases). With 1 base removed from V and 1 base from J, the gap between germline ends came to 13 bases. Germline V gene data show CDR1 as LGHNA and CDR2 as YNFKEQ. CDR3 length: 16 residues. The chain's CDR3 is CASSQGNAGSNYGYTF. As DNA, the CDR3 is TGTGCCAGCAGCCAAGGTAATGCAGGGAGTAACTATGGCTACACCTTC.

The chain joins TRBV7-6 to TRBJ2-3; D unresolved. Germline assignment: CDR1 SGHVS and CDR2 FNYEAQ. V was pared by 1 base and J by 0 bases, with 8 bases between. This CDR3 is 15 amino acids long. The CDR3 coding sequence is TGTGCCAGCAGCTTAGGTCATTCTAGCACAGATACGCAGTATTTT. This gives the protein CASSLGHSSTDTQYF.

This rearrangement joins TRBV29-1 to TRBJ2-1; tentatively, D is TRBD2 (5 bases). The ends were cut back, 6 bases at V and 8 bases at J, with 20 bases in the middle. This CDR3 is 14 amino acids long. From germline, CDR1 is SQVTM and CDR2 ANQGSEA. For the CDR3, the DNA is TGCAGCGTCCTTGGGCTAGCCGGTATCCATGAGCAGTTCTTC. Translated: CSVLGLAGIHEQFF.

CDR3 sequence (DNA): TGTGCCAGCAGCCGGAGGGCCCACGGTCTGAACACCGGGGAGCTGTTTTTT. Protein sequence: CASSRRAHGLNTGELFF. The genes are TRBV11-2 and TRBJ2-2, with D possibly matching TRBD2 (6 bases). The germline V gene encodes CDR1 SGHAT and CDR2 FQNNGV. CDR3 length equals 17 residues. Between the trimmed V and J ends, which lost 5 bases and 1 base, there was a span of 17 bases.

V gene TRBV14 combines with J gene TRBJ1-2; the D is unclear. V lost 1 base to trimming and J lost 8 bases, with 11 bases between them. The germline gives CDR1 SGHDN, CDR2 FVKESK. This CDR3 has 13 amino acids. This chain's CDR3 is CASSQGVTGGYTF. The CDR3 DNA is TGTGCCAGCAGCCAAGGAGTAACCGGGGGCTACACCTTC.

This chain uses TRBV30 with TRBJ2-7; D unresolved. Per germline, CDR1 GTSNPN and CDR2 SVGIG (reference sequence). V lost 0 bases and J 4 bases, leaving 13 bases between the germline ends. This CDR3 is 14 amino acids long. The CDR3 coding sequence is TGTGCCTGGAGTGTAACGGACCCTCGGTACGAGCAGTACTTC. Amino acid sequence: CAWSVTDPRYEQYF.

The V and J genes are TRBV6-1 and TRBJ1-4; D might be TRBD1 (5 bases). Germline CDR1 reads MNHNS; CDR2 reads SASEGT. The V gene lost 3 bases and the J gene lost 8 bases, with 13 bases spanning the gap. The CDR3 totals 14 residues. The chain's CDR3 is CASSERGGDEKLFF. CDR3 DNA sequence: TGTGCCAGCAGTGAGCGGGGGGGAGACGAAAAACTGTTTTTT.

V gene TRBV30 combines with J gene TRBJ1-5; no clear D gene. This CDR3 spans 13 amino acids. Germline values: CDR1 GTSNPN, CDR2 SVGIG (reference sequence). Trimming cost V 0 bases and J 1 base, with 4 bases left between them. The CDR3 bases are TGTGCCTGGAGTGTACACAGCAATCAGCCCCAGCATTTT. It codes for CAWSVHSNQPQHF.

The V gene is TRBV14, the J gene TRBJ2-1, with D tentatively TRBD2 (5 bases). Trimming took 0 bases from V and 0 from J, leaving 6 bases between them. Germline CDR1 SGHDN, CDR2 FVKESK. This CDR3 region has 15 residues. CDR3 DNA sequence: TGTGCCAGCAGCCAAGACGGGATCTCCTACAATGAGCAGTTCTTC. This translates into CASSQDGISYNEQFF.

This clone was found once. The V gene is TRBV5-4, the J gene TRBJ2-1; the D is unclear. Trimming left V 7 bases short and J 3 bases short, with 5 bases between. CDR1 and CDR2 from the germline V gene are SGHNT and YYREEE (reference sequence). CDR3 length: 11 residues. The CDR3 spells CASAYYNEQFF. The CDR3, as DNA: TGTGCCAGCGCCTACTACAATGAGCAGTTCTTC.

V and J are TRBV27 and TRBJ1-1, with unresolved D. The germline V gene has CDR1 MNHEY and CDR2 SMNVEV (reference sequence). There are 13 residues in the CDR3. Trimming removed 0 bases from V and 3 bases from J, with 5 bases in between. CDR3 sequence reads: CASSLSKYTEAFF. CDR3 coding DNA: TGTGCCAGCAGTTTATCCAAGTACACTGAAGCTTTCTTT.

This rearrangement joins TRBV6-1 to TRBJ2-3; D is possibly TRBD2 (6 bases). From germline, CDR1 is MNHNS and CDR2 SASEGT. The CDR3 loop spans 15 amino acids. Trimming stripped 4 bases from V and 0 bases from J, with 11 bases between. In nucleotides, the CDR3 is TGTGCCAGCAGTGGAGGCGGGACTAGCACAGATACGCAGTATTTT. It specifies CASSGGGTSTDTQYF.

The chain employs TRBV28 and TRBJ1-2, with D perhaps TRBD1 (6 bases). The CDR3 extends over 12 amino acids. Per germline, CDR1 MDHEN and CDR2 SYDVKM. V was cut by 5 bases and J by 6 bases, with 10 bases left in between. The CDR3 reads CASSDTGNGYTF. The DNA of the CDR3 is TGTGCCAGCAGTGACACAGGGAATGGCTACACCTTC.

V gene TRBV28 combines with J gene TRBJ2-7; TRBD1 is a possible D gene (5 bases). Germline CDR1 MDHEN, CDR2 SYDVKM. This CDR3 comprises 14 residues. V lost 6 bases to trimming and J lost 4 bases, with 16 bases between them. CDR3 bases: TGTGCCAGCAGATCAGGGCGGTCTTTTTACGAGCAGTACTTC. This encodes CASRSGRSFYEQYF.

The genes are TRBV11-2 and TRBJ2-1; D gene ambiguous. CDR1 and CDR2 from the germline V gene are SGHAT and FQNNGV. Trimming took off 5 bases at V and 9 bases at J, with 11 bases between the two ends. The CDR3 extends over 12 amino acids. The CDR3, as DNA: TGTGCCAGCAGCCGAATGCGGAGTGAGCAGTTCTTC. The encoded protein is CASSRMRSEQFF.

This rearrangement joins TRBV4-2 to TRBJ2-1; 8 nucleotides agree with TRBD2. This CDR3 is built from 17 residues. Germline V gives CDR1 LGHNA, CDR2 YNFKEQ. J gave up 7 bases and V 0 bases, and 11 bases lay outside the gene matches. The CDR3 DNA follows: TGTGCCAGCAGCCAAGAATCGGGAGGGCCATTTGGAAATGAGCAGTTCTTC. This codes for CASSQESGGPFGNEQFF.